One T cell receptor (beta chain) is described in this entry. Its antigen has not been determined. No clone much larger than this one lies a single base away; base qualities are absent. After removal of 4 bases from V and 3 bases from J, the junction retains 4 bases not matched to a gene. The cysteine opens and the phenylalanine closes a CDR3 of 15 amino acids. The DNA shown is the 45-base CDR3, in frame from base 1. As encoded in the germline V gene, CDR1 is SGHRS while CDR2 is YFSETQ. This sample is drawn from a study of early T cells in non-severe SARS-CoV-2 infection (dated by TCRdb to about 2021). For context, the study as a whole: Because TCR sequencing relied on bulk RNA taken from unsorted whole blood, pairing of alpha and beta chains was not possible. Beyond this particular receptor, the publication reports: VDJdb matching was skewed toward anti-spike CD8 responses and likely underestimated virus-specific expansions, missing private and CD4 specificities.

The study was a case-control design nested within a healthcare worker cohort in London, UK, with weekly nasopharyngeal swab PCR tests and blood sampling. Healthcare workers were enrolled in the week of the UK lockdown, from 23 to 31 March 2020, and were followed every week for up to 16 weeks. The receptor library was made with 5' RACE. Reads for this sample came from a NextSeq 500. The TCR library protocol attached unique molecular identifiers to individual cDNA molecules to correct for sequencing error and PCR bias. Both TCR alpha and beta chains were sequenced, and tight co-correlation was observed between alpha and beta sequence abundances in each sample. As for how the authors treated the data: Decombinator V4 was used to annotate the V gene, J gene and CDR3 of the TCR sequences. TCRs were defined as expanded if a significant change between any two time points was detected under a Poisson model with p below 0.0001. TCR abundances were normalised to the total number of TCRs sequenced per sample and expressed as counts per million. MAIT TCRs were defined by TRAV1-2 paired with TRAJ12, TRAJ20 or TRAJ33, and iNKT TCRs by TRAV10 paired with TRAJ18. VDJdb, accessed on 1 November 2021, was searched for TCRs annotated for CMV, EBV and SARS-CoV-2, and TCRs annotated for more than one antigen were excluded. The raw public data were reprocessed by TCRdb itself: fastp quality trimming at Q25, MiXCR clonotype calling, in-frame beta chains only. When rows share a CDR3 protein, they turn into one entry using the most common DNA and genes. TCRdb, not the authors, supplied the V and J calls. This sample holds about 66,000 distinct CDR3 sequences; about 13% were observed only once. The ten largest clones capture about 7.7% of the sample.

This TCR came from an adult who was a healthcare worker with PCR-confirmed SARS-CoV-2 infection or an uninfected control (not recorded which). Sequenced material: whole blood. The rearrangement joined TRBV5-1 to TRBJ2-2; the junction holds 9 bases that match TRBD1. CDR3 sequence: CASSPRTGDTGELFF. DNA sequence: TGCGCCAGCAGCCCTCGGACAGGGGACACCGGGGAGCTGTTTTTT.